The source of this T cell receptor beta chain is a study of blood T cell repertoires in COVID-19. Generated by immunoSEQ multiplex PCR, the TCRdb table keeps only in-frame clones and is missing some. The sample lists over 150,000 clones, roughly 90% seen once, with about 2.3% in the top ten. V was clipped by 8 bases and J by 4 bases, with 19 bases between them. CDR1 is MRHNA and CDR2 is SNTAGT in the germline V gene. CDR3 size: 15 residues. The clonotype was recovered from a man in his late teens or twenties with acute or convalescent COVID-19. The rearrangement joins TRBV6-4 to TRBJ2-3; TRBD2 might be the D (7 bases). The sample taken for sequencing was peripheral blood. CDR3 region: CASRPGAGASDTQYF. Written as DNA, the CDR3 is TGTGCCAGCCGCCCGGGGGCGGGAGCATCAGATACGCAGTATTTT.